The 26 T cell receptor beta chains below all came from one sample that was sequenced in a study of Ad26.COV2.S vaccination and SARS-CoV-2 variants. The treatment denotes: 19 received Ad26.COV2.S at low or high dose, single or two shots; about five received placebo; per-sample allocation not given. Sampling was done on day 63 after the first vaccine or placebo injection. Only in-frame clones appear in the TCRdb table, and some are missing; sequencing was by immunoSEQ multiplex PCR. The sample lists roughly 350,000 clones, about 87% occurring once. The source material was peripheral blood, sampled in a trial of Ad26.COV2.S vaccine versus placebo. The receptors come from a person between 18 and 59 years old who received the Ad26.COV2.S COVID-19 vaccine or a placebo.

The CDR3 region is CASSEAGTASQETQYF. The CDR3 bases are TGTGCCAGCAGTGAAGCGGGGACAGCCTCGCAAGAGACCCAGTACTTC. The chain couples TRBV6-1 to TRBJ2-5, with TRBD1 matching 7 bases. The CDR3 totals 16 residues. CDR1 is MNHNS, CDR2 SASEGT, per germline. The V and J ends lost 0 bases and 2 bases, in that order; junction bases with no gene match: 6.

A note on this clone: At one end the junction does not follow the germline gene, possibly because of a read error. This chain joins TRBV7-8 and TRBJ2-3; no reliable D call. Germline values: CDR1 SGHVS, CDR2 FQNEAQ. CDR3 length: 9 residues. CDR3: CASSPTHDF. DNA of the CDR3: TGTGCCAGCAGCCCCACTCACGATTTT. Combining the CDR3 with reference TRBV7-8 and TRBJ2-3 gives the whole variable domain GAGVSQSPRYKVAKRGQDVALRCDPISGHVSLFWYQQALGQGPEFLTYFQNEAQLDKSGLPSDRFFAERPEGSVSTLKIQRTQQEDSAVYLCASSPTHDFGPGTRLTVL.

V gene TRBV5-6 combines with J gene TRBJ2-2; 7 nucleotides match TRBD1. This CDR3 spans 14 amino acids. The V gene end was trimmed by 8 bases and the J gene end by 3 bases; junction bases not matched to a gene: 7. Germline CDR1 reads SGHDT; CDR2 reads YYEEEE. The CDR3 spells CASVRGPDTGELFF. Written as DNA, the CDR3 is TGTGCCAGTGTGAGGGGGCCTGACACCGGGGAGCTGTTTTTT.

The rearrangement uses TRBV9 and TRBJ1-1, with TRBD1 as a possible D gene (5 bases). The ends were cut back, 7 bases at V and 0 bases at J, with 10 bases in the middle. The CDR3 loop spans 13 amino acids. Germline V gene lookup returns CDR1 SGDLS and CDR2 YYNGEE. Written as DNA, the CDR3 is TGTGCCAGCGGCGGGGCCTTGAACACTGAAGCTTTCTTT. As protein: CASGGALNTEAFF.

The rearrangement joins TRBV20-1 to TRBJ1-5; unclear D gene. This CDR3 is 16 amino acids long. Trimming removed 3 bases from V and 0 bases from J, with 15 bases in between. The germline CDR1 and CDR2 sequences are DFQATT and SNEGSKA (reference sequence). The DNA of the CDR3 is TGCAGTGCTAGTCCCCCACGGACGGATAGCAATCAGCCCCAGCATTTT. As protein: CSASPPRTDSNQPQHF.

The CDR3 spells CASSQPGSSGANVLTF. CDR3 DNA: TGTGCCAGCAGCCAACCAGGGAGCTCTGGGGCCAACGTCCTGACTTTC. The J gene is TRBJ2-6, the V gene TRBV4-2; either TRBD1 or TRBD2 may fit D (5 bases each). Per germline, CDR1 LGHNA and CDR2 YNFKEQ. CDR3 length equals 16 residues. The V end was cut by 2 bases, the J end by 0 bases, with 8 bases between.

The count of this clone is one. The V call is TRBV27, the J call TRBJ1-1, with a weak D call TRBD1 (6 bases). Trimming removed 2 bases from V and 1 base from J, with 8 bases in between. Germline assignment: CDR1 MNHEY and CDR2 SMNVEV (reference sequence). The CDR3 spans 14 residues. CDR3 amino acids: CASSLSRGNTEAFF. The CDR3 DNA reads TGTGCCAGCAGTTTAAGCAGGGGGAACACTGAAGCTTTCTTT.

The chain uses TRBV28 and TRBJ2-7, with D tentatively TRBD2 (5 bases). Germline V gene data show CDR1 as MDHEN and CDR2 as SYDVKM. Deletions cut 5 bases from V and 3 bases from J, with 11 bases between. CDR3 length: 13 amino acids. Here the CDR3 reads CASSKDSNYEQYF. DNA of the CDR3: TGTGCCAGCAGTAAGGACTCCAACTACGAGCAGTACTTC. The full variable domain, in which reference TRBV28 and TRBJ2-7 provide the parts outside the CDR3, is DVKVTQSSRYLVKRTGEKVFLECVQDMDHENMFWYRQDPGLGLRLIYFSYDVKMKEKGDIPEGYSVSREKKERFSLILESASTNQTSMYLCASSKDSNYEQYFGPGTRLTVT.

This clone was seen a few times. The V call is TRBV14, the J call TRBJ2-7; possible D gene TRBD2, 5 bases. Germline assignment: CDR1 SGHDN and CDR2 FVKESK. Trimming took off 4 bases at V and 4 bases at J, with 17 bases between the two ends. This CDR3 is 15 amino acids long. DNA of the CDR3: TGTGCCAGCAGCCTATTGGGGAGTCGGGTATACGAGCAGTACTTC. Translated, it gives CASSLLGSRVYEQYF. The full variable domain, in which reference TRBV14 and TRBJ2-7 provide the parts outside the CDR3, is EAGVTQFPSHSVIEKGQTVTLRCDPISGHDNLYWYRRVMGKEIKFLLHFVKESKQDESGMPNNRFLAERTGGTYSTLKVQPAELEDSGVYFCASSLLGSRVYEQYFGPGTRLTVT.

The rearrangement uses TRBV7-2 and TRBJ2-7; D gene ambiguous. The germline CDR1 and CDR2 sequences are SGHTA and FQGNSA. The CDR3 contains 12 residues. V was shortened by 1 base and J by 4 bases, with 5 bases between the two germline ends. The CDR3 region is CASSLGYYEQYF. CDR3 nucleotide sequence: TGTGCCAGCAGCTTAGGGTATTACGAGCAGTACTTC.

This chain connects TRBV5-6 to TRBJ1-2, with TRBD1 matching 7 bases. CDR1 is SGHDT, CDR2 YYEEEE, per germline. The ends lost 4 bases at V and 4 bases at J; junction bases unmatched: 7. This CDR3 has 14 amino acids. The CDR3 here is CASSERQGSYGYTF. CDR3 nucleotides: TGTGCCAGCAGCGAGAGACAGGGTTCCTATGGCTACACCTTC.

This sequence joins TRBV6-4 and TRBJ2-7, with 9 bases lining up with TRBD1. V shed 4 bases, J shed 3 bases, and the junction held 16 bases outside the gene matches. The CDR3 has 18 residues. Looked up from germline, CDR1 is MRHNA and CDR2 is SNTAGT. CDR3 residues: CASSVDRDRGETFYEQYF. DNA of the CDR3: TGTGCCAGCAGTGTAGATAGAGACAGGGGGGAGACCTTCTACGAGCAGTACTTC.

Concerning this clone itself: Other DNA sequences in this sample translate to the same CDR3. This chain links TRBV12-5 with TRBJ1-1, with D perhaps TRBD1 (5 bases). Germline V gene sequence: CDR1 LGHNT, CDR2 FRNRAP. V shed 2 bases and J shed 1 base, with 11 bases lying between them. This CDR3 is built from 15 residues. CDR3 sequence reads: CASGLNTGGNTEAFF. The DNA of the CDR3 is TGTGCTAGTGGTTTGAATACAGGAGGGAACACTGAAGCTTTCTTT.

This clone has ten or more counts. J is TRBJ2-2 and V is TRBV3-1 (or the pseudogene TRBV3-2); TRBD1 or TRBD2 may be the D gene (5 bases each). V was trimmed by 2 bases and J by 5 bases, leaving 12 bases between them. This CDR3 contains 15 residues. In germline, CDR1 is LGHDT, CDR2 YNNKEL (reference sequence). The CDR3 reads CASSQPREKTGELFF. The CDR3 region has the DNA TGTGCCAGCAGCCAACCCAGGGAGAAGACCGGGGAGCTGTTTTTT.

The V gene is TRBV30, the J gene TRBJ1-4; tentatively, D is TRBD1 (6 bases). V dropped 0 bases and J dropped 2 bases, with 16 bases sitting between them. The CDR3 sequence is 17 residues long. Germline CDR1 is GTSNPN and CDR2 is SVGIG (reference sequence). CDR3 in DNA: TGTGCCTGGAGTGTAAGGGGGTTGGGGGCTACTAATGAAAAACTGTTTTTT. Encoded protein: CAWSVRGLGATNEKLFF.

The chain combines TRBV11-2 with TRBJ2-2; D may match TRBD1 or TRBD2 (5 bases each). The CDR3 loop spans 12 amino acids. V was cut by 5 bases and J by 7 bases, with 8 bases left in between. In germline, CDR1 is SGHAT, CDR2 FQNNGV. CDR3 amino acids: CASSRGGGELFF. The CDR3 DNA follows: TGTGCCAGCAGCCGTGGGGGCGGGGAGCTGTTTTTT.

Written as DNA, the CDR3 is TGTGCCATCAGTGAGGTTGGGGAGGGCACTGAAGCTTTCTTT. Translation: CAISEVGEGTEAFF. The chain is built from TRBV10-3 and TRBJ1-1, with no clear D. CDR1 is ENHRY and CDR2 is SYGVKD in the germline V gene. Trimming took off 2 bases at V and 4 bases at J, with 11 bases between the two ends. This CDR3 contains 14 residues.

The V gene is TRBV18, the J gene TRBJ1-2; tentative D call: TRBD1 (5 bases). Germline-derived CDR1 and CDR2 are KGHSH and LQKENI. V lost 0 bases to trimming and J lost 0 bases, with 8 bases between them. This CDR3 region has 15 residues. The CDR3 bases are TGTGCCAGCTCACCACCGCGGGGGGCTAACTATGGCTACACCTTC. Its protein product is CASSPPRGANYGYTF.

The sample holds one count of this clone. The chain links TRBV12-3 or TRBV12-4 to TRBJ1-2, with D perhaps TRBD1 (5 bases). Trimming took 6 bases from V and 5 from J, leaving 10 bases between them. The CDR3 is 12 amino acids. CDR3 amino acids: CASRGLNYGYTF. The CDR3 DNA is TGTGCCAGCAGGGGACTTAATTATGGCTACACCTTC.

This chain uses TRBV4-1 with TRBJ1-5; D unresolved. CDR1 and CDR2 (germline): MGHRA, YSYEKL. This CDR3 has 15 residues. The V gene lost 4 bases and the J gene lost 3 bases, with 13 bases spanning the gap. Here the CDR3 DNA reads TGCGCCAGCAGCCCACTCCGGAGTCTCAATCAGCCCCAGCATTTT. Translating gives CASSPLRSLNQPQHF.

The chain recombines TRBV7-9 with TRBJ1-5; the D is unclear. The germline V gene encodes CDR1 SEHNR and CDR2 FQNEAQ (reference sequence). The CDR3 is made up of 17 amino acids. V was trimmed by 0 bases and J by 0 bases, leaving 12 bases between them. The CDR3 nucleotides read TGTGCCAGCAGCTTAGCCTCCGGGCCTTATAGCAATCAGCCCCAGCATTTT. Protein sequence: CASSLASGPYSNQPQHF. Filled out from reference TRBV7-9 and TRBJ1-5, the complete variable domain reads DTGVSQNPRHKITKRGQNVTFRCDPISEHNRLYWYRQTLGQGPEFLTYFQNEAQLEKSRLLSDRFSAERPKGSFSTLEIQRTEQGDSAMYLCASSLASGPYSNQPQHFGDGTRLSIL.

The rearrangement uses TRBV6-5 and TRBJ1-3, with 8 bases aligning to TRBD1. Germline values: CDR1 MNHEY, CDR2 SVGAGI. V lost 6 bases and J lost 5; bases outside the gene matches: 9. The CDR3 covers 15 residues. Written as DNA, the CDR3 is TGTGCCAGCAGGCAGACAGGGGCGGGGAGAAACACCATATATTTT. Its translation is CASRQTGAGRNTIYF.

The chain links TRBV29-1 to TRBJ1-3; D unclear. Trimming stripped 6 bases from V and 1 base from J, with 13 bases between. This CDR3 spans 14 amino acids. The V gene's germline CDR1 is SQVTM and CDR2 ANQGSEA. The CDR3 loop reads CSVKERTSGNTIYF. The CDR3 region has the DNA TGCAGCGTCAAAGAGAGGACTTCTGGAAACACCATATATTTT.

This rearrangement joins TRBV28 to TRBJ2-1; tentatively, D is TRBD2 (7 bases). The CDR3 length is 15 residues. Germline values: CDR1 MDHEN, CDR2 SYDVKM. Trimming took 6 bases from V and 10 from J, leaving 22 bases between them. Here the CDR3 reads CASRSVEGGEREQFF. The CDR3 coding sequence is TGTGCCAGCAGATCGGTGGAGGGGGGGGAAAGGGAGCAGTTCTTC.

The count of this clone is one. The gene calls are TRBV6-5 and TRBJ2-5; TRBD2 is a possible D gene (6 bases). Trimming pared 2 bases from V and 3 bases from J, leaving 16 bases between. The germline V gene has CDR1 MNHEY and CDR2 SVGAGI. There are 16 residues in the CDR3. CDR3 sequence (DNA): TGTGCCAGCAGTTACGGGGGTAGCGGAGAGGAAGAGACCCAGTACTTC. This codes for CASSYGGSGEEETQYF.

This chain joins TRBV5-1 and TRBJ1-1; possible D gene TRBD1, 6 bases. The germline V and J ends were trimmed by 4 bases and 7 bases, with 11 bases remaining between them. The CDR3 has 12 amino acids. Germline CDR1 SGHRS, CDR2 YFSETQ. In DNA form, the CDR3 reads TGCGCCAGCAGCCAAGGACAGCTTGAAGCTTTCTTT. Encoded protein: CASSQGQLEAFF.